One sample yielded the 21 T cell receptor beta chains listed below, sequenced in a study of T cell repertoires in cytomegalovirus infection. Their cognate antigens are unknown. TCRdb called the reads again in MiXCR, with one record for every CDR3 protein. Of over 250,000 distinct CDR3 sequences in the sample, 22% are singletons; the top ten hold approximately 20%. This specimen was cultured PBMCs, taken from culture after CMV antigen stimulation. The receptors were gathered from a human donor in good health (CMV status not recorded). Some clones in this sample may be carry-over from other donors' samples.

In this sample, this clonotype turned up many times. CDR3 sequence: CASSQRPNTIYF. In nucleotides, the CDR3 is TGTGCCAGCAGCCAACGCCCGAACACCATATATTTT. The chain joins TRBV14 to TRBJ1-3; no clear D. In germline, CDR1 is SGHDN, CDR2 FVKESK. The CDR3 is made up of 12 amino acids. Trimming pared 2 bases from V and 7 bases from J, leaving 6 bases between.

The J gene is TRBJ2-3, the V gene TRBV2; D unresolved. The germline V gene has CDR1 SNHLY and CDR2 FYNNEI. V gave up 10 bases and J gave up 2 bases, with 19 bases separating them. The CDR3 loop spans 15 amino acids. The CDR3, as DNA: TGTGCCACCAAGGCCGACAAGGTCCTCACAGATACGCAGTATTTT. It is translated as CATKADKVLTDTQYF.

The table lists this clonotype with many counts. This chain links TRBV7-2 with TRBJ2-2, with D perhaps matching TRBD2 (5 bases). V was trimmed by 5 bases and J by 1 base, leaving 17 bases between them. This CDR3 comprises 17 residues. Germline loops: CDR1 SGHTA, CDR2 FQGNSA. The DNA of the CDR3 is TGTGCCAGCAGCCCCCATATGAGCGGACTGAACACCGGGGAGCTGTTTTTT. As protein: CASSPHMSGLNTGELFF.

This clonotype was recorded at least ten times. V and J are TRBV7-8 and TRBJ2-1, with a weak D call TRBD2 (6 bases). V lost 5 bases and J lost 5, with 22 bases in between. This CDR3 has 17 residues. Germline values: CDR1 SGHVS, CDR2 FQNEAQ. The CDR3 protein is CASSLFFGRGRDNEQFF. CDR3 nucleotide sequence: TGTGCCAGCAGCCTCTTTTTTGGGCGGGGACGCGACAATGAGCAGTTCTTC.

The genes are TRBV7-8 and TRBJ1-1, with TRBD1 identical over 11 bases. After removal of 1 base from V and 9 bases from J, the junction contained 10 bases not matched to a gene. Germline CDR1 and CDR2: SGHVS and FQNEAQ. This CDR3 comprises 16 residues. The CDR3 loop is CASSLGHGTGGLQAFF. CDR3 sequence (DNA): TGTGCCAGCAGCTTAGGCCACGGGACAGGGGGGCTCCAAGCTTTCTTT.

The CDR3 coding sequence is TGTGCCAGCAGTTACTCTTCAGGGACAGCCCAAAACTCCTACGAGCAGTACGTC. Protein: CASSYSSGTAQNSYEQYV. The chain couples TRBV6-9 to TRBJ2-7; the match to TRBD1 covers 7 bases. The CDR3 is made up of 18 amino acids. CDR1 is MNHGY, CDR2 SVAAGI, per germline. Trimming at V came to 3 bases and at J to 0 bases, leaving 14 bases not matched to a gene.

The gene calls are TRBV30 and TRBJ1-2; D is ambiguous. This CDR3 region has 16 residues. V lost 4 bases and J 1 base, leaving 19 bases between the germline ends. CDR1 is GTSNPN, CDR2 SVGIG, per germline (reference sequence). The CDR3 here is CAWTKNKHNLNYGYTF. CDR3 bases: TGTGCCTGGACTAAAAATAAGCACAATCTTAACTATGGCTACACCTTC. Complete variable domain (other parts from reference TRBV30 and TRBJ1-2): SQTIHQWPATLVQPVGSPLSLECTVEGTSNPNLYWYRQAAGRGLQLLFYSVGIGQISSEVPQNLSASRPQDRQFILSSKKLLLSDSGFYLCAWTKNKHNLNYGYTFGSGTRLTVV.

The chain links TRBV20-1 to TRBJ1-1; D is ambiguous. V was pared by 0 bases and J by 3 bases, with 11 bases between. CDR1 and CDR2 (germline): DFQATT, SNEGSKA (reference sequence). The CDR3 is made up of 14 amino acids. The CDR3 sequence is CSARDDGEYTEAFF. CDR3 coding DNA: TGCAGTGCTAGAGATGACGGGGAGTACACTGAAGCTTTCTTT.

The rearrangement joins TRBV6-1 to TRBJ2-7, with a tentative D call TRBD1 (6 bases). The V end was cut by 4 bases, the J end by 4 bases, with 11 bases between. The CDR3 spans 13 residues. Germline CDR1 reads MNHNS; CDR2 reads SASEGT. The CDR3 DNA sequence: TGTGCCAGCAGTGTCAGGGGTGTATACGAGCAGTACTTC. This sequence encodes CASSVRGVYEQYF.

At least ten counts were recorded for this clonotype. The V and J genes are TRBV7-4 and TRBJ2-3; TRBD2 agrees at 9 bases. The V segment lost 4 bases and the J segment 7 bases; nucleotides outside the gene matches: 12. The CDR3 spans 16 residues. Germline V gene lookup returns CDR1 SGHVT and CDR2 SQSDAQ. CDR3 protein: CASSSFASGIKNTQYF. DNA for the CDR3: TGTGCCAGCAGCTCTTTTGCTAGCGGGATAAAAAATACGCAGTATTTT.

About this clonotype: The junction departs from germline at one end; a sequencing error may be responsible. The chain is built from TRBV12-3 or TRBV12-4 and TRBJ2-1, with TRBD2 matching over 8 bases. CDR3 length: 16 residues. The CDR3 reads CASSPPPGGGYNEHFF. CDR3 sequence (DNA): TGTGCCAGCAGTCCCCCCCCGGGGGGGGGGTACAATGAGCATTTTTTC.

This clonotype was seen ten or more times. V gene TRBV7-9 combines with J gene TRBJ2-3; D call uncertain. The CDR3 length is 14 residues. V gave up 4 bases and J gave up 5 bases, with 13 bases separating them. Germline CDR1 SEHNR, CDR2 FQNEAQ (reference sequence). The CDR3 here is CASSSGLLVDTQYF. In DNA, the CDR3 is TGTGCCAGCAGCTCAGGATTATTGGTAGATACGCAGTATTTT.

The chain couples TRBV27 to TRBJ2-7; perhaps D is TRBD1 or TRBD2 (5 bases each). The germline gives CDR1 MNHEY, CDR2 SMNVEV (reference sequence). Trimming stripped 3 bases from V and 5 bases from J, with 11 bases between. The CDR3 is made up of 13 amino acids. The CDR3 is CASSFTVGDEQYF. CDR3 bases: TGTGCCAGCAGTTTTACGGTGGGGGACGAGCAGTACTTC.

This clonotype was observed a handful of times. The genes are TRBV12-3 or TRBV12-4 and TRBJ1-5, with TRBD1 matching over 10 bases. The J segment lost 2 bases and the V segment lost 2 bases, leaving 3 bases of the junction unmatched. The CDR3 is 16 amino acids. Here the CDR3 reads CASSLRTGGGNQPQHF. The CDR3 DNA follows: TGTGCCAGCAGTTTAAGGACAGGGGGGGGCAATCAGCCCCAGCATTTT.

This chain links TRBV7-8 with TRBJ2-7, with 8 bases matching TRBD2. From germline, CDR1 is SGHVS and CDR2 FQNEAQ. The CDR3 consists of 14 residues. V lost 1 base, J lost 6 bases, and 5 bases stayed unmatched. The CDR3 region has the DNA TGTGCCAGCAGCTTAGAAGCGGGACTAGGCGAGCAGTACTTC. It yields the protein CASSLEAGLGEQYF.

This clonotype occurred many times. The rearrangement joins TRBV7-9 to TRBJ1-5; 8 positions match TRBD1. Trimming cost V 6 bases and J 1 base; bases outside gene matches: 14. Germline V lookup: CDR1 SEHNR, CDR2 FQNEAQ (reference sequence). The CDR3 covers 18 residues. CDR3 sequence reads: CASSSDRGTTYSNQPQHF. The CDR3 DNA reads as TGTGCCAGCAGTTCTGACAGGGGCACAACTTACAGCAATCAGCCCCAGCATTTT.

CDR3 DNA sequence: TGTGCCACCAGCAGTAGCATCCCATCCAGCTATGGCTACACCTTC. It translates to CATSSSIPSSYGYTF. V is TRBV15 and J is TRBJ1-2; no firm D call. Between the trimmed V and J ends, which lost 3 bases and 4 bases, there was a span of 15 bases. CDR3 size: 15 residues. The germline V gene has CDR1 LNHNV and CDR2 YYDKDF (reference sequence).

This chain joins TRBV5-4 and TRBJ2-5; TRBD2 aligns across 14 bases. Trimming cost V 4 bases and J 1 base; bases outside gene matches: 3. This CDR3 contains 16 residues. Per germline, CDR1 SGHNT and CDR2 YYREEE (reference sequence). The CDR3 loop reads CASSQGLAGGQETQYF. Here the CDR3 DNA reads TGTGCCAGCAGCCAAGGACTAGCGGGAGGCCAAGAGACCCAGTACTTC.

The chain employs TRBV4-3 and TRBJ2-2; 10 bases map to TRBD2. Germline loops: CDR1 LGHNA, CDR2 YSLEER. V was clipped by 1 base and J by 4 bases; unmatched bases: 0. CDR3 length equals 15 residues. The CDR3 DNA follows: TGCGCCAGCAGCCAAGGACTAGCGGGCACCGGGGAGCTGTTTTTT. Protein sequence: CASSQGLAGTGELFF.

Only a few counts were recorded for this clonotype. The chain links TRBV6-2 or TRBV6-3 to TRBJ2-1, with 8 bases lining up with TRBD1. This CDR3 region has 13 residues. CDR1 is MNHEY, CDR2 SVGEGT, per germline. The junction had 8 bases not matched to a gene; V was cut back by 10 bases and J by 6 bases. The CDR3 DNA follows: TGTGCCACTTTTGGGACAGGCCTCAATGAGCAGTTCTTC. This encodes CATFGTGLNEQFF.

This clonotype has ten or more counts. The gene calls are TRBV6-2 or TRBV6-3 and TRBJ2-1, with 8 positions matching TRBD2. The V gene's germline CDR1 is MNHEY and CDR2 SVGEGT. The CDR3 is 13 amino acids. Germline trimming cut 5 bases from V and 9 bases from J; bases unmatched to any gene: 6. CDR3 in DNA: TGTGCCAGCAGTACCGGGGGGGCAGGTGAGCAGTTCTTC. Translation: CASSTGGAGEQFF.